The T cell receptor beta chain under discussion was sequenced for a study of T cell changes during pregnancy in multiple sclerosis. Clones were sequenced by immunoSEQ multiplex PCR, and TCRdb holds only the in-frame ones, with some missing. The table has fewer than 15,000 clones, around 85% seen once. The length of the CDR3 is 20 residues. The receptor was isolated from a female donor with multiple sclerosis, enrolled in a pregnancy study. The V gene is TRBV21-1, the J gene TRBJ2-6; the table's D call, TRBD1, has no DNA check behind it. TRBV21-1 is a known pseudogene. The sequencing here drew on CD8+ T cells from peripheral blood mononuclear cells, taken in the first trimester of pregnancy. The CDR3 DNA follows: TGTGCCAGCAGCAAACCAGGTACAATGTCAAAAATTTCTGGGGCCAACGTCCTGACTTTC. Its protein product is CASSKPGTMSKISGANVLTF.